The source of this T cell receptor (beta chain) is a study of Ad26.COV2.S vaccination and SARS-CoV-2 variants. Study in general: Once, or twice with 56 days between doses, Ad26.COV2.S was given intramuscularly.

Sample treatment: some 20 received Ad26.COV2.S at low or high dose, single or two shots; about 5 received placebo; per-sample allocation not given. The samples were gathered on day 63 after the first injection of vaccine or placebo. This person who donated was an adult of 18-55 years in Boston. Profiling relied on immunoSEQ multiplex PCR, and the TCRdb table lists in-frame clones only, not all of them. The table shows 200,000 to 250,000 clones, with roughly 90% occurring only once. The study, taken as a whole, reports: Following vaccination, spike-specific CD8+ and CD4+ T cell responses reportedly exhibited substantial breadth. Spike-specific TCR breadth in vaccine recipients exceeded that seen in placebo recipients.

The V and J ends lost 0 bases and 8 bases, in that order; junction bases with no gene match: 8. This CDR3 is 15 amino acids long. The V gene's germline CDR1 is SGHDT and CDR2 YYEEEE. Worth noting for this clone: Its antigen is undetermined.

Source: peripheral blood, taken in a trial of Ad26.COV2.S vaccine versus placebo. This chain joins TRBV5-6 and TRBJ2-1; 7 bases map to TRBD2. The TCR originated in a person between 18 and 65 years old who received the Ad26.COV2.S COVID-19 vaccine or a placebo. The DNA of the CDR3 is TGTGCCAGCAGCTTGGCCCCAGCGGGGCCCGATGAGCAGTTCTTC. Protein product: CASSLAPAGPDEQFF.